Below are 32 T cell receptor beta chains sequenced from a single sample in a study of early T cells in non-severe SARS-CoV-2 infection. TCRdb itself ran the 5' RACE reads through MiXCR, one entry per CDR3 protein. The sample has 25,000 to 40,000 distinct CDR3 sequences, approximately 4.6% seen once; the top ten hold about 7.9%. Material for sequencing was whole blood. The receptor set was obtained from an adult who was a healthcare worker with PCR-confirmed SARS-CoV-2 infection or an uninfected control (not recorded which).

This clonotype was counted at least ten times. The chain carries TRBV10-1 and TRBJ2-1, with D possibly TRBD2 on 5 matching bases. The V end was cut by 5 bases, the J end by 3 bases, with 8 bases between. The V gene's germline CDR1 is WNHNN and CDR2 SYGVQD (reference sequence). This CDR3 contains 13 residues. The CDR3 protein is CASSLGIYNEQFF. The CDR3 coding sequence is TGCGCCAGCAGTCTCGGGATCTACAATGAGCAGTTCTTC.

This clonotype occurred many times. The chain carries TRBV23-1 and TRBJ2-5, with a tentative D call TRBD2 (7 bases). TRBV23-1 is an ORF, with its function uncertain. Trimming removed 0 bases from V and 2 bases from J, with 13 bases in between. The length of the CDR3 is 16 residues. For the CDR3, the DNA is TGCGCCAGCAGTCAATCGATGGGGGGGCATCAAGAGACCCAGTACTTC. The encoded protein is CASSQSMGGHQETQYF.

This chain connects TRBV10-3 to TRBJ2-3, with unresolved D. Deletions cut 4 bases from V and 2 bases from J, with 10 bases between. Germline loops: CDR1 ENHRY, CDR2 SYGVKD. The CDR3 extends over 14 amino acids. CDR3 residues: CAISVSRDTDTQYF. The CDR3 DNA is TGTGCCATCAGTGTTTCCAGAGACACAGATACGCAGTATTTT.

In its sample, this clonotype was seen once. The chain uses TRBV7-8 and TRBJ2-7; 10 bases map to TRBD2. The V segment lost 3 bases and the J segment 2 bases; nucleotides outside the gene matches: 7. This CDR3 has 16 amino acids. Germline-derived CDR1 and CDR2 are SGHVS and FQNEAQ. The CDR3 DNA is TGTGCCAGCAGCTTGTATCGACTAGCGGGCCCCTACGAGCAGTACTTC. It encodes CASSLYRLAGPYEQYF.

In its sample, this clonotype was seen a few times. The chain combines TRBV12-3 or TRBV12-4 with TRBJ2-3; no definite D call. The V gene lost 0 bases and the J gene lost 2 bases, with 6 bases spanning the gap. This CDR3 region has 14 residues. CDR3 in amino acids: CASSLAGYTDTQYF. Written as DNA, the CDR3 is TGTGCCAGCAGTTTAGCGGGGTACACAGATACGCAGTATTTT.

This clonotype turned up a few times. V and J are TRBV5-4 and TRBJ1-1, with a possible D match to TRBD1 (5 bases). The CDR3 runs 14 residues. Germline loops: CDR1 SGHNT, CDR2 YYREEE (reference sequence). Trimming removed 0 bases from V and 4 bases from J, with 10 bases in between. In nucleotides, the CDR3 is TGTGCCAGCAGCTTGGACCAGGGCGGCACTGAAGCTTTCTTT. Translated, it gives CASSLDQGGTEAFF.

This clonotype was picked up a small number of times. This rearrangement joins TRBV5-5 to TRBJ2-2, with D unclear. Looked up from germline, CDR1 is SGHKS and CDR2 is YYEKEE (reference sequence). Trimming took off 0 bases at V and 4 bases at J, with 10 bases between the two ends. CDR3 length equals 15 residues. Here the CDR3 DNA reads TGTGCCAGCAGCTTGGTTTGGGCCCGCACCGGGGAGCTGTTTTTT. Translating gives CASSLVWARTGELFF.

This clonotype was observed a handful of times. V and J are TRBV7-2 and TRBJ1-3, with unresolved D. The CDR3 has 16 amino acids. Per germline, CDR1 SGHTA and CDR2 FQGNSA. V was trimmed by 2 bases and J by 1 base, leaving 12 bases between them. CDR3 sequence reads: CASSLSGPVSGNTIYF. For the CDR3, the DNA is TGTGCCAGCAGCTTATCCGGACCGGTATCTGGAAACACCATATATTTT.

This clonotype occurred many times. V gene TRBV9 combines with J gene TRBJ2-2; 7 bases match TRBD1. Germline trimming cut 3 bases from V and 1 base from J; bases unmatched to any gene: 3. The CDR3 spans 15 residues. The germline V gene encodes CDR1 SGDLS and CDR2 YYNGEE. The CDR3 reads CASSARDRNTGELFF. As DNA, the CDR3 is TGTGCCAGCAGCGCCAGGGACAGGAACACCGGGGAGCTGTTTTTT.

At least ten counts were recorded for this clonotype. This chain links TRBV20-1 with TRBJ2-7; D is uncertain. Germline CDR1 is DFQATT and CDR2 is SNEGSKA (reference sequence). This CDR3 region has 11 residues. V was trimmed by 6 bases and J by 3 bases, leaving 9 bases between them. DNA of the CDR3: TGCAGTGCCGAACGGGTCTACGAGCAGTACTTC. Translating gives CSAERVYEQYF.

The rearrangement joins TRBV7-8 to TRBJ2-4; no clear D gene. This CDR3 spans 12 amino acids. V lost 6 bases and J 0 bases, leaving 3 bases between the germline ends. Germline lookup yields CDR1 SGHVS and CDR2 FQNEAQ. The CDR3 DNA reads as TGTGCCAGCAGGGTAGCCAAAAACATTCAGTACTTC. As protein: CASRVAKNIQYF.

This clonotype was found many times. The chain carries TRBV15 and TRBJ1-3; weak D call: TRBD1 (6 bases). Germline CDR1 LNHNV, CDR2 YYDKDF (reference sequence). The V end was cut by 3 bases, the J end by 4 bases, with 13 bases between. This CDR3 contains 15 residues. The CDR3 is CATSRETGSGNTIYF. The CDR3 nucleotides read TGTGCCACCAGCAGGGAAACAGGGTCCGGAAACACCATATATTTT.

This clonotype has a count of ten or more. The V call is TRBV20-1, the J call TRBJ1-1; a weak D match, TRBD1 (5 bases). V dropped 3 bases and J dropped 5 bases, with 16 bases sitting between them. CDR1 is DFQATT and CDR2 is SNEGSKA in the germline V gene (reference sequence). The CDR3 sequence is 14 residues long. CDR3 region: CSASVQDWWTEAFF. DNA of the CDR3: TGCAGTGCTAGCGTACAGGATTGGTGGACTGAAGCTTTCTTT.

This clonotype was recorded at least ten times. The chain employs TRBV3-1 and TRBJ1-6; no clear D. This CDR3 has 13 residues. The germline CDR1 and CDR2 sequences are LGHDT and YNNKEL (reference sequence). The germline V and J ends were trimmed by 0 bases and 9 bases, with 6 bases remaining between them. The CDR3 protein is CASSQDPGSPLHF. DNA for the CDR3: TGTGCCAGCAGCCAAGATCCGGGTTCACCCCTCCACTTT.

The gene calls are TRBV7-2 and TRBJ1-4; D uncertain. The CDR3 spans 15 residues. Germline CDR1 is SGHTA and CDR2 is FQGNSA. Trimming took 9 bases from V and 0 from J, leaving 14 bases between them. The chain's CDR3 is CASQPGLTTNEKLFF. CDR3 nucleotides: TGTGCCAGTCAGCCCGGGTTGACAACTAATGAAAAACTGTTTTTT. Combining the CDR3 with reference TRBV7-2 and TRBJ1-4 gives the whole variable domain GAGVSQSPSNKVTEKGKDVELRCDPISGHTALYWYRQSLGQGLEFLIYFQGNSAPDKSGLPSDRFSAERTGGSVSTLTIQRTQQEDSAVYLCASQPGLTTNEKLFFGSGTQLSVL.

This clonotype is labeled medium-sized. CDR3 region: CASSVPTESSGNTIYF. CDR3 DNA sequence: TGTGCCAGCAGTGTCCCGACTGAGAGCTCTGGAAACACCATATATTTT. V usage is TRBV27 and J usage is TRBJ1-3; D is undetermined. There are 16 residues in the CDR3. Trimming pared 5 bases from V and 0 bases from J, leaving 14 bases between. CDR1 and CDR2 (germline): MNHEY, SMNVEV (reference sequence).

This clonotype has at least ten counts. The CDR3 bases are TGTGCCAGCAGCCCAAAAGGCAGCGGGGGGAGCCCAGATACGCAGTATTTT. Translating it yields CASSPKGSGGSPDTQYF. The chain is built from TRBV7-2 and TRBJ2-3; 9 positions agree with TRBD2. V shed 5 bases, J shed 4 bases, and the junction held 13 bases outside the gene matches. This CDR3 comprises 17 residues. Germline V CDR1 and CDR2: SGHTA, FQGNSA.

This clonotype appeared many times. The gene calls are TRBV29-1 and TRBJ2-2; no clear D. The CDR3 has 12 residues. Germline V gene lookup returns CDR1 SQVTM and CDR2 ANQGSEA. Trimming took 6 bases from V and 0 from J, leaving 5 bases between them. In DNA, the CDR3 is TGCAGCGTACGGGCGAACACCGGGGAGCTGTTTTTT. Translated, it gives CSVRANTGELFF.

This clonotype has at least ten counts. The chain joins TRBV6-4 to TRBJ2-1, with D possibly matching TRBD2 (5 bases). This CDR3 has 13 amino acids. From germline, CDR1 is MRHNA and CDR2 SNTAGT. Trimming removed 3 bases at V and 7 bases at J, with 10 bases between. The CDR3 sequence: CASSEMGANEQFF. The CDR3 DNA follows: TGTGCCAGCAGTGAAATGGGAGCAAATGAGCAGTTCTTC.

Many counts were recorded for this clonotype. This rearrangement joins TRBV6-5 to TRBJ2-3; possible D gene TRBD2, 5 bases. The CDR3 spans 14 residues. Germline loops: CDR1 MNHEY, CDR2 SVGAGI. Trimming shortened V by 6 bases and J by 2 bases, and 12 bases separated the two germline ends. The CDR3 reads CASRKGLATDTQYF. For the CDR3, the DNA is TGTGCCAGCAGAAAAGGTCTAGCCACAGATACGCAGTATTTT.

The V call is TRBV29-1, the J call TRBJ2-1; D might be TRBD1 (6 bases). CDR1 is SQVTM, CDR2 ANQGSEA, per germline. This CDR3 spans 12 amino acids. The ends were cut back, 7 bases at V and 9 bases at J, with 16 bases in the middle. CDR3 protein: CSASTEGGEQFF. The DNA for the CDR3 is TGCAGCGCTTCTACCGAAGGGGGTGAGCAGTTCTTC.

This clonotype was counted many times. The J gene is TRBJ2-7, the V gene TRBV7-9; D may match TRBD1 or TRBD2 (6 bases each). Trimming pared 5 bases from V and 5 bases from J, leaving 19 bases between. The CDR3 is 15 residues long. The V gene's germline CDR1 is SEHNR and CDR2 FQNEAQ (reference sequence). The CDR3 sequence is CASSGGGPRPNEQYF. In DNA form, the CDR3 reads TGTGCCAGCAGCGGAGGGGGACCGAGGCCCAACGAGCAGTACTTC.

The V gene is TRBV20-1, the J gene TRBJ2-5; 11 bases fit TRBD2. The CDR3 has 17 residues. Germline lookup yields CDR1 DFQATT and CDR2 SNEGSKA (reference sequence). V trimming: 3 bases; J trimming: 1 base; junction bases outside the gene matches: 10. Here the CDR3 reads CSARKGRLAGGQETQYF. The CDR3 coding sequence is TGCAGTGCTAGGAAAGGACGCCTAGCGGGGGGCCAAGAGACCCAGTACTTC.

The rearrangement uses TRBV7-6 and TRBJ2-2, with 8 bases matching TRBD1. V lost 6 bases, J lost 3 bases, and 6 bases stayed unmatched. Germline V gene data show CDR1 as SGHVS and CDR2 as FNYEAQ. The CDR3 contains 15 residues. The CDR3 nucleotides are TGTGCCAGCAGGCGGACAGGGCAGGACACCGGGGAGCTGTTTTTT. Residues: CASRRTGQDTGELFF.

The chain uses TRBV28 and TRBJ2-3; D perhaps matches TRBD2 (6 bases). CDR1 and CDR2 from the germline V gene are MDHEN and SYDVKM. The V gene lost 6 bases and the J gene lost 6 bases, with 16 bases spanning the gap. CDR3 length: 14 residues. The CDR3 here is CASSHRLAGDTQYF. Here the CDR3 DNA reads TGTGCCAGCAGCCATCGACTCGCGGGGGATACGCAGTATTTT.

This clonotype has at least ten counts. The chain carries TRBV7-6 and TRBJ1-1; the match to TRBD1 covers 8 bases. The CDR3 runs to 15 residues. Per the germline V gene, CDR1 is SGHVS and CDR2 is FNYEAQ. V shed 1 base, J shed 2 bases, and the junction held 3 bases outside the gene matches. As DNA, the CDR3 is TGTGCCAGCAGCTTAGGACAGGGGATAAACACTGAAGCTTTCTTT. Amino acid sequence: CASSLGQGINTEAFF.

This clonotype was picked up many times. The chain joins TRBV14 to TRBJ2-3; D is ambiguous. V shed 2 bases and J shed 0 bases, with 9 bases lying between them. The CDR3 runs 15 residues. Germline V gene lookup returns CDR1 SGHDN and CDR2 FVKESK. CDR3 sequence (DNA): TGTGCCAGCAGCCAACACCTTCCTAGCACAGATACGCAGTATTTT. This sequence encodes CASSQHLPSTDTQYF.

The V call is TRBV5-4, the J call TRBJ1-1; TRBD1 is a possible D gene (6 bases). The V end lost 0 bases, the J end lost 4 bases, and 13 bases lay between the germline ends. The germline gives CDR1 SGHNT, CDR2 YYREEE (reference sequence). The CDR3 runs 15 residues. This chain's CDR3 is CASSLGSLGGTEAFF. CDR3 nucleotide sequence: TGTGCCAGCAGCTTGGGCAGTTTAGGGGGCACTGAAGCTTTCTTT.

This clonotype showed up many times. The rearrangement uses TRBV30 and TRBJ2-7, with unresolved D. Looked up from germline, CDR1 is GTSNPN and CDR2 is SVGIG (reference sequence). The CDR3 length is 11 residues. The germline V and J ends were trimmed by 0 bases and 4 bases, with 4 bases remaining between them. Here the CDR3 reads CAWSVVYEQYF. CDR3 in DNA: TGTGCCTGGAGTGTGGTATACGAGCAGTACTTC.

This clonotype appeared many times. This chain joins TRBV23-1 and TRBJ2-3; 9 positions agree with TRBD1. TRBV23-1 counts as an open reading frame of uncertain function. With V trimmed by 0 bases and J by 5 bases, 12 bases remained unmatched. There are 18 residues in the CDR3. CDR3 nucleotide sequence: TGCGCCAGCAGTCAATCTTTGTCGGACAGGGGAGTTAGAGATACGCAGTATTTT. Translation gives CASSQSLSDRGVRDTQYF.

This clonotype has a count of ten or more. The chain combines TRBV10-2 with TRBJ1-1, with TRBD1 matching 7 bases. The V gene's germline CDR1 is WSHSY and CDR2 SAAADI. J was trimmed by 5 bases and V by 0 bases; bases with no gene match: 6. The CDR3 is 15 amino acids. The chain's CDR3 is CASSESGGGGTEAFF. CDR3 nucleotide sequence: TGCGCCAGCAGTGAGTCAGGGGGCGGAGGAACTGAAGCTTTCTTT.

This clonotype was counted at least ten times. The CDR3 DNA is TGTGCCAGCAGCCAAGGGGTCATGCCCCTTACTGGGGAGCAGTACTTC. Amino acid sequence: CASSQGVMPLTGEQYF. The V gene is TRBV4-2, the J gene TRBJ2-7; D uncertain. The CDR3 extends over 16 amino acids. Germline CDR1 LGHNA, CDR2 YNFKEQ. Trimming removed 1 base from V and 7 bases from J, with 20 bases in between.